This T cell receptor (beta chain) was profiled in a study of T-cell memory formation after mild COVID-19 (dated by TCRdb to 2020 to 2023). Context from the whole study: Most TCR sequence clusters were specific to one of the two donors. In two donors, T-cell clones that expanded and contracted after mild COVID-19 were followed by sequencing TCRalpha and TCRbeta repertoires longitudinally. Two young, previously healthy adult volunteers made up the cohort, one male and one female.

Ficoll-Paque density gradient centrifugation was the method used to isolate PBMCs. The germline V gene (reference sequence) specifies LNHNV as CDR1 and YYDKDF as CDR2. Spanning cysteine to phenylalanine, the CDR3 consists of 14 amino acids. Only the CDR3 portion is preserved as DNA: 42 bases, with reading frame beginning at the first base. V is shortened by 4 bases, J by 7 bases, and the region joining them spans 14 bases. Broader findings and caveats from the paper: SARS-CoV-2 specificity of the second-wave clones peaking on day 37 was not confirmed. Only a couple of mild cases were covered in the study, and larger cohorts including severe cases with pre-infection samples were considered necessary. Some responding clones were detected in pre-infection memory, which suggested that pre-existing cross-reactive memory T cells had joined the SARS-CoV-2 response. Clones contracting from day 15 to 85 had balanced CD4/CD8 phenotypes, while a second wave expanding from day 15 to 37 was biased towards CD4+. Contracting CD4+ clones turned up mainly in the CM and EM memory subsets, whereas EMRA was where CD8+ clones were enriched.

This clonotype turned up a few times. It lacks a known antigen. Per-nucleotide qualities are absent, and no much larger clonotype sits a single base away. The listed sequencing device is Illumina NovaSeq 6000. cDNA libraries for TCRalpha and TCRbeta were prepared by 5'RACE using constant-segment primers, with sample barcodes and unique molecular identifiers added. Trizol reagent was used to extract RNA from every sample. Libraries were amplified in two PCR steps, with a second sample barcode and Illumina TruSeq adapters added in the second step. The libraries were sequenced on an Illumina NovaSeq using 2 x 150 bp paired-end reads. In the authors' own workflow: With migec v1.2.7, reads were demultiplexed and then collapsed into UMI-guided consensus sequences. Using mixcr v2.1.11, UMI consensuses were aligned to TRA and TRB V and J templates and then assembled into clonotypes. A clonotype was counted as expanded or contracted only when both edgeR and NoisET called the clonotype significant, with the noise models trained on biological replicates. For edgeR calls, a false discovery rate-adjusted p below 0.01 and a log2 fold-change threshold of 1 were applied. PCA with hierarchical clustering of max-normalized trajectories of the 1000 most abundant clonotypes was used as exploratory dynamics analysis. The CD4 or CD8 phenotype of responding clones was assigned using the separately sequenced CD4+ and CD8+ repertoires. TCRdb itself trimmed the public reads at Q25 with fastp, ran MiXCR and retained productive beta chains. Every distinct CDR3 protein forms one entry, paired with its most common genes and DNA. TCRdb's processing, not the study's, gives the V and J calls here. Recorded for this sample are 400,000 to 500,000 distinct CDR3 sequences; about a sixth of them occurred a single time. The ten largest make up about 22% of the sample.

The sequence links TRBV15 to TRBJ1-5; possibly the D gene is TRBD1, per 5 matching bases. The sample was PBMCs or a T cell subset sorted from them (not recorded which). The sequence was obtained from a man younger than 35 who had mild COVID-19 (a few samples of this study predate the infection). The sample titles of this study are shuffled in the database, so cell type and time point are left out; the donor was told from shared clones. The CDR3 sequence is CATSKYQGRQPQHF. The sequenced DNA: TGTGCCACCAGCAAATACCAGGGCAGGCAGCCCCAGCATTTT. The full variable domain, completed from the reference TRBV15 and TRBJ1-5 proteins outside the CDR3, reads DAMVIQNPRYQVTQFGKPVTLSCSQTLNHNVMYWYQQKSSQAPKLLFHYYDKDFNNEADTPDNFQSRRPNTSFCFLDIRSPGLGDTAMYLCATSKYQGRQPQHFGDGTRLSIL.